This TCR beta chain was profiled in a study of blood T cells in healthy people across ages. Study details: Template switching recovered approximately one barcoded beta molecule for every two T cells.

Trimming left V 4 bases short and J 14 bases short, with 18 bases between. The CDR3 extends over 13 amino acids. Germline assignment: CDR1 MNHEY and CDR2 SMNVEV (reference sequence). This clonotype was counted only a few times. A J-beta primer mix and a sample-barcoded 5' primer were used in a second PCR of about 7 to 12 cycles. Each TCR beta cDNA got a 12-nucleotide random molecular identifier. TCRdb analysed the 5' RACE reads with MiXCR anew, one entry per CDR3 protein. The sample records roughly 650,000 distinct CDR3 sequences, less than 40% being singletons. The rearrangement uses TRBV27 and TRBJ2-4; D is tentatively TRBD1 or TRBD2 (5 bases each). Source material: blood. This sequence originates from an elderly woman in good health. CDR3 region: CASSSSSGTREYF. CDR3 DNA sequence: TGTGCCAGCAGTTCGTCTTCCGGGACCCGAGAGTACTTC.